The clone carrying this T cell receptor (beta chain) appeared a single time. Looked up from germline, CDR1 is SGHRS and CDR2 is YFSETQ. The length of the CDR3 is 16 residues. V lost 0 bases, J lost 9 bases, and 8 bases stayed unmatched. These data originate in a study of OX40 agonist ivuxolimab in advanced cancers. Across the whole study: Head and neck, renal cell, melanoma or hepatocellular carcinoma were the cancers that dose-escalation patients had.

TCRdb's copy holds only in-frame clones and misses some; the assay was immunoSEQ multiplex PCR. The sample holds nearly 50,000 clones, about 90% seen once. With baseline, cycle 4 day 1, and cycle 7 day 1 as timepoints, blood was sampled. The material was CD4+ or CD8+ T cells sorted from blood, obtained in a trial of the OX40 agonist ivuxolimab. The sequence derives from an adult with an advanced solid tumor such as melanoma, head and neck, liver or kidney cancer. J is TRBJ2-1 and V is TRBV5-1; 11 nucleotides match TRBD2. The CDR3 bases are TGCGCCAGCAGCTTGGATAGCGGGGGGGCGATGACTGAGCAGTTCTTC. Protein sequence: CASSLDSGGAMTEQFF.